This T cell receptor beta chain was recorded in a study of cytomegalovirus exposure and HLA in healthy donors. With 60 Vbeta and 13 Jbeta primers, the PCR was carried out. Here immunoSEQ multiplex PCR was the method, and the copy in TCRdb shows in-frame clones only, minus some. This sample carries over 150,000 clones, approximately 85% of them seen once, and the ten largest clones take around 0.91%. Trimming pared 5 bases from V and 6 bases from J, leaving 6 bases between. The CDR3 runs to 11 residues. The germline CDR1 and CDR2 sequences are SEHNR and FQNEAQ (reference sequence). The sequence came from a girl aged 2 to 9 in good health and CMV-seropositive. What was sequenced was PBMCs. This chain joins TRBV7-9 and TRBJ2-3; D not resolved. CDR3 sequence: CASSHKDTQYF. Here the CDR3 DNA reads TGTGCCAGCAGCCACAAGGATACGCAGTATTTT.